The rows below give T cell receptor beta chains drawn from one sample of a study of prognosis after radiotherapy for stage I lung cancer. One entry per CDR3 protein, called by TCRdb with MiXCR from the multiplex PCR reads. The sample consists of about 18,000 distinct CDR3 sequences, roughly a quarter of them appearing once. The sample in question was PBMCs, obtained before or after stereotactic body radiation therapy (not recorded which). The source of these receptors is a donor over 45 with non-small cell lung cancer. Both conserved end residues are trimmed from each CDR3.

v_call cdr3_aa
TRBV7-9 ASSPTRGSGGEQF
TRBV5-5 ASSEGLAGVIYEQY
TRBV10-2 ASNSPLH
TRBV2 ASAEELGNQPQH
TRBV11-2 ASSLVRGDEAF
TRBV6-1 ASSGSRFAGAGETQY
TRBV5-1 ASSSPESSGSLAGELV
TRBV2 ASSEALAGVETQY
TRBV19 ASSIDVGQGAGELF
TRBV2 ASQPQGAPGELF
TRBV20-1 SARLLGGSSYEQY
TRBV2 ASAMQTDTQY
TRBV5-1 ASSLALGPGEQF
TRBV6-1 ASSPGNTEAF
TRBV7-2 ASSLDPGGAGYT
TRBV6-4 ASSEGSGEINEQF
TRBV11-2 ASSLPTGTGFPDTQY
TRBV6-1 ASKDPSGRFVEQY
TRBV7-2 ASSLAGRQGSSNEQF
TRBV19 SSNGGLYSDTQY
TRBV6-1 ASRGGNQPQH
TRBV20-1 SARDRLAGAGETQY
TRBV20-1 SASDPGLAGWEQY
TRBV7-2 ASSNGLDDEQY
TRBV3-1 ASSQDVGLSYNEQF
TRBV20-1 SASGRRGTEAF
TRBV20-1 SAIGLAGSTDTQY
TRBV5-1 ASSLGDRFATNEKLF
TRBV6-1 ASSEIVAGDPVDTQY
TRBV24-1 ATSDSGALEQY
TRBV20-1 SAIPLAGDYNEQF
TRBV12-3/TRBV12-4 ASTPGGSSYNEQF
TRBV28 ASNRPGPVEKLF
TRBV28 ASLTQWGGETQY
TRBV19 ASMGGRAEQF
TRBV6-2/TRBV6-3 ASRPEEGVPPEAF